This is a list of T cell receptor beta chains from one sample in a study of cytomegalovirus exposure and HLA in healthy donors. The repertoire was sequenced with immunoSEQ multiplex PCR; TCRdb's copy has only in-frame clones and lacks some. The sample lists some 150,000 clones, approximately 84% occurring once. Material for sequencing was PBMCs. The receptors derive from a man in his thirties or forties in good health and CMV-seropositive. Both conserved end residues are part of each CDR3. A D gene is named only where the DNA matches it firmly. Expanded clones get a size class; other rows say once, few or many, or leave the size out.

size	D	J	V	DNA	CDR3
NA	NA	TRBJ1-2	TRBV4-1	TGCGCCAGCAGCGAACAGCAGCTTAACTATGGCTACACCTTC	CASSEQQLNYGYTF
NA	NA	TRBJ2-3	TRBV19	TGTGCCAGTACCCCGGGCGGGGGCGCAGATACGCAGTATTTT	CASTPGGGADTQYF
NA	TRBD2	TRBJ2-7	TRBV7-9	TGTGCCAGCAGCAAACGGAGCGGGAGCATCGACGAGCAGTACTTC	CASSKRSGSIDEQYF
NA	TRBD1	TRBJ1-1	TRBV5-6	TGTGCCAGCAGCTTGGAACGGACAGGGGCGAGTACTGAAGCTTTCTTT	CASSLERTGASTEAFF
NA	NA	TRBJ2-7	TRBV7-9	TGTGCCAGCAGCTTAGAAGGATGGCCAGGAAACTCCTACGAGCAGTACTTC	CASSLEGWPGNSYEQYF
NA	NA	TRBJ1-2	TRBV4-1	TGCGCCAGCAGCCAACAGGAATATGGCTACACCTTC	CASSQQEYGYTF
NA	TRBD1	TRBJ1-2	TRBV29-1	TGCAGCGTCCCACCCGGGACAGGGCAGAAAAGCTATGGCTACACCTTC	CSVPPGTGQKSYGYTF
few	NA	TRBJ2-2	TRBV11-3	TGTGCCAGCAGCTTAGGCCAGCCGGGGGCCGGGGAGCTGTTTTTT	CASSLGQPGAGELFF
NA	NA	TRBJ1-1	TRBV6-5	TGTGCCAGCAGACCCTACACCGACCAGGGTGAAGCTTTCTTT	CASRPYTDQGEAFF
NA	TRBD1	TRBJ1-4	TRBV5-1	TGCGCCAGCAGCTTGGACAGGGGCCCACAGAGGGGAGAAAAACTGTTTTTT	CASSLDRGPQRGEKLFF
NA	NA	TRBJ2-5	TRBV11-2	TGTGCCAGCAGCTTAGAAGGGACACTTACTCAAGAGACCCAGTACTTC	CASSLEGTLTQETQYF
NA	TRBD2	TRBJ2-1	TRBV15	TGTGCCACCAGCTTAACTAGCGGAGGGATGAATGAGCAGTTCTTC	CATSLTSGGMNEQFF
NA	NA	TRBJ2-7	TRBV6-1	TGTGCCAGCAGTGTCCCGGGATTTTACGAGCAGTACTTC	CASSVPGFYEQYF
NA	TRBD1	TRBJ1-1	TRBV9	TGTGCCAGCAGCCCAATGACAGGGAGCACTGAAGCTTTCTTT	CASSPMTGSTEAFF
NA	TRBD1	TRBJ2-1	TRBV11-2	TGTGCCAGCAGCTTCCTCCAGAGGGACAGGGGGCTTAGTGAGCAGTTCTTC	CASSFLQRDRGLSEQFF
NA	TRBD1	TRBJ2-1	TRBV7-8	TGTGCCAGCAGTCGAGGACAGGGCAGCAATGAGCAGTTCTTC	CASSRGQGSNEQFF
few	NA	TRBJ1-4	TRBV19	TGTGCCAGTCGAACGGGGGGGGCAGGGAATGAAAAACTGTTTTTT	CASRTGGAGNEKLFF
NA	NA	TRBJ1-1	TRBV19	TGTGCCAGTAGTACCATGCGAGACACTGAAGCTTTCTTT	CASSTMRDTEAFF
NA	NA	TRBJ2-7	TRBV2	TGTGCCAGCAGTGAAGGGATGGGGGGTGGCTCCTACGAGCAGTACTTC	CASSEGMGGGSYEQYF
NA	NA	TRBJ2-7	TRBV5-8	TGTGCCAGCAGCTTGGGTGGGCCAAGCGAGCAGTACTTC	CASSLGGPSEQYF
NA	TRBD1	TRBJ1-5	TRBV28	TGTGCCAGCAGTTTATTGGGCGTCCGGGTGGGACAGGGTAGTCAGCCCCAGCATTTT	CASSLLGVRVGQGSQPQHF
NA	TRBD1	TRBJ2-3	TRBV5-1	TGCGCCAGTACAAGACAGGGGGCTGCCTTGGATACGCAGTATTTT	CASTRQGAALDTQYF
NA	TRBD1	TRBJ2-1	TRBV6-1	TGTGCCAGCAGGGCCGGGACAGGGAATCTCAATGAGCAGTTCTTC	CASRAGTGNLNEQFF
NA	NA	TRBJ2-5	TRBV6-5	TGTGCCAGCAGTTCGATCTCGGGGACCCAGTACTTC	CASSSISGTQYF
NA	TRBD1	TRBJ1-1	TRBV28	TGTGCCAGCAGTCCGGGACAGGGGGCCGCCGACTCCATGAACACTGAAGCTTTCTTT	CASSPGQGAADSMNTEAFF
NA	NA	TRBJ2-3	TRBV28	TGTGCCAGCAGTTTATGGTCGGGAGATACGCAGTATTTT	CASSLWSGDTQYF
NA	TRBD2	TRBJ2-7	TRBV27	TGTGCCAGCAGTACCCTAGCGGGACGAAGCGAGCAGTACTTC	CASSTLAGRSEQYF
NA	NA	TRBJ2-5	TRBV7-8	TGTGCCAGCAGCTTAGGCCGATTCGAGCGGACCCAGTACTTC	CASSLGRFERTQYF
NA	TRBD1	TRBJ1-2	TRBV7-3	TGTGCCAGCAGCTTAACCCTGACAGGGGGCTGGGGCTACACCTTC	CASSLTLTGGWGYTF
NA	TRBD1	TRBJ2-1	TRBV5-4	TGTGCCAGCAGCGTAGACAGGGAAGGGAATGAGCAGTTCTTC	CASSVDREGNEQFF
few	NA	TRBJ2-7	TRBV25-1	TGTGCCAGCACTTCATCCGGTTTTCACGAGCAGTACTTC	CASTSSGFHEQYF
NA	TRBD2	TRBJ2-7	TRBV12-5	TGTGCTAGTGGTGATACTAGCGGGAGGGCCGGAGAGCAGTACTTC	CASGDTSGRAGEQYF
NA	NA	TRBJ2-1	TRBV7-6	TGTGCCAGCAGCTTAGCAGGGGCAAATGAGCAGTTCTTC	CASSLAGANEQFF
NA	NA	TRBJ1-4	TRBV25-1	TGTGCCACTACCGGGGAGCTTCTTAATGAAAAACTGTTTTTT	CATTGELLNEKLFF
NA	NA	TRBJ2-2	TRBV7-9	TGTGCCAGCAGCCCCTCGGGCCGGGGAACCTTGAACACCGGGGAGCTGTTTTTT	CASSPSGRGTLNTGELFF
few	NA	TRBJ2-5	TRBV6-6	TGTGCCAGCAGTTACAACAGGGAAGAGACCCAGTACTTC	CASSYNREETQYF
NA	NA	TRBJ2-3	TRBV18	TGTGCCAGCTCACCCAGACTGGCGGATAACACAGATACGCAGTATTTT	CASSPRLADNTDTQYF
once	NA	TRBJ1-5	TRBV4-1	TGCGCCAGCAGCCAGGCTTCCAGCAATCAGCCCCAGCATTTT	CASSQASSNQPQHF
NA	NA	TRBJ2-2	TRBV5-1	TGCGCCAGCAGCTCCAATACAGGGTCCGGGGAGCTGTTTTTT	CASSSNTGSGELFF
NA	NA	TRBJ2-5	TRBV4-2	TGTGCCAGCAGCCAAGCTAAAGCCCCTCTTCAAGAGACCCAGTACTTC	CASSQAKAPLQETQYF
NA	TRBD1	TRBJ1-1	TRBV9	TGTGCCAGCAGCGACCGGGACAGGCCTTTCACTGAAGCTTTCTTT	CASSDRDRPFTEAFF
few	TRBD1	TRBJ1-5	TRBV6-1	TGTGCCAGCAGCCCCGGGACAGCGAGGCAGCCCCAGCATTTT	CASSPGTARQPQHF
NA	TRBD1	TRBJ2-7	TRBV6-1	TGTGCCAGCAGGCCGGGACAGGGCTACGAGCAGTACTTC	CASRPGQGYEQYF
NA	NA	TRBJ1-6	TRBV7-3	TGTGCCAGCAGCCCAGGGGTGTCTAATTCACCCCTCCACTTT	CASSPGVSNSPLHF
NA	NA	TRBJ1-4	TRBV28	TGTGCCAGCAGTTTACGGTCAGGGGTCGGAGAAAAACTGTTTTTT	CASSLRSGVGEKLFF
NA	NA	TRBJ2-7	TRBV11-2	TGTGCCAGCAGCTTACGAGGGGGTCCGATAAGGTCCTACGAGCAGTACTTC	CASSLRGGPIRSYEQYF
NA	TRBD2	TRBJ2-2	TRBV7-9	TGTGCCAGCAGCACATCTAGCGGACCTGCGAACACCGGGGAGCTGTTTTTT	CASSTSSGPANTGELFF
once	TRBD1	TRBJ1-2	TRBV18	TGTGCCAGCTCACCACCGCAGGGGACAGTTATTCCTGGCTACACCTTC	CASSPPQGTVIPGYTF
NA	NA	TRBJ2-1	TRBV14	TGTGCCAGCAGCCAAGCAAGAAGCGTTCTTGACAATGAGCAGTTCTTC	CASSQARSVLDNEQFF
NA	TRBD2	TRBJ2-7	TRBV4-2	TGTGCCAGCAGCCAAACCGGGGGGGCCGGCCTCTACGAGCAGTACTTC	CASSQTGGAGLYEQYF
NA	NA	TRBJ1-1	TRBV11-1	TGTGCCAGCAGCTTGGGCAGGGGCACTGAAGCTTTCTTT	CASSLGRGTEAFF